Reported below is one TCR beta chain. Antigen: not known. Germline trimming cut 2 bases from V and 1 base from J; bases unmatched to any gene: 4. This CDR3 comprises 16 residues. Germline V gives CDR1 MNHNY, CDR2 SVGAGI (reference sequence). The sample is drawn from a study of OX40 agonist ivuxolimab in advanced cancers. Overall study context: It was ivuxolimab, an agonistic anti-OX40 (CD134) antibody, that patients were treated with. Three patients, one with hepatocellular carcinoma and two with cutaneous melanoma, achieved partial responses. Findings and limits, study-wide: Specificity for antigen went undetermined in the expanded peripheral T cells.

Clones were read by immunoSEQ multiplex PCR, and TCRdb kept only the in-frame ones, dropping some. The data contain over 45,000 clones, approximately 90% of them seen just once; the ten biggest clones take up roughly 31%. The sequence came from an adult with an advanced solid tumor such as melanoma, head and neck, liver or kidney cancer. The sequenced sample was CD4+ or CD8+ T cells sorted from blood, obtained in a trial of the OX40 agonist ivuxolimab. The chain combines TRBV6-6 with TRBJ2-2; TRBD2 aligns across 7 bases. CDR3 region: CASSYHPSGNTGELFF. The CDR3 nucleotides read TGTGCCAGCAGTTACCATCCTAGCGGGAACACCGGGGAGCTGTTTTTT.